One and the same sample provided the 14 T cell receptor beta chains below, sequenced in a study of T cell responses to AZD1222 COVID-19 vaccine. The protocol was immunoSEQ multiplex PCR, while the TCRdb copy is restricted to in-frame clones and leaves out a portion. The sample lists 150,000 to 200,000 clones, about 90% seen once, with around 1.5% in the top ten. Sequences were derived from peripheral blood, sampled on day 0 of AZD1222 vaccination. The source of these receptors is an adult in good health.

This chain connects TRBV6-5 to TRBJ1-5; D possibly corresponds to TRBD1 (5 bases). The CDR3 covers 15 residues. Trimming shortened V by 0 bases and J by 1 base, and 7 bases separated the two germline ends. Germline V CDR1 and CDR2: MNHEY, SVGAGI. CDR3 in amino acids: CASSYSPGSNQPQHF. Here the CDR3 DNA reads TGTGCCAGCAGTTACTCCCCAGGGAGCAATCAGCCCCAGCATTTT.

The rearrangement links TRBV30 to TRBJ1-5, with a tentative D call TRBD1 (5 bases). This CDR3 contains 13 residues. V lost 3 bases to trimming and J lost 5 bases, with 11 bases between them. The germline V gene encodes CDR1 GTSNPN and CDR2 SVGIG (reference sequence). CDR3 in DNA: TGTGCCTGGAGCCCCCCAGGGTATCAGCCCCAGCATTTT. This encodes CAWSPPGYQPQHF.

The chain is built from TRBV5-4 and TRBJ2-3, with 12 bases aligning to TRBD2. This CDR3 has 16 amino acids. Unmatched junction bases numbered 6, after V lost 5 bases and J lost 2 bases. Germline values: CDR1 SGHNT, CDR2 YYREEE (reference sequence). The chain's CDR3 is CASSPRTSGTTDTQYF. CDR3 coding DNA: TGTGCCAGCAGTCCCCGGACTAGCGGGACCACAGATACGCAGTATTTT.

This CDR3 reads CATSDPGHNNQPQHF. The CDR3 DNA reads as TGTGCCACCAGTGACCCGGGACACAACAATCAGCCCCAGCATTTT. This chain uses TRBV24-1 with TRBJ1-5; D might be TRBD1 (6 bases). CDR3 length: 15 residues. V lost 4 bases, J lost 3 bases, and 12 bases lay in between. Germline CDR1 is KGHDR and CDR2 is SFDVKD.

The chain carries TRBV7-8 and TRBJ1-2; D might be TRBD1 (5 bases). Per germline, CDR1 SGHVS and CDR2 FQNEAQ. The CDR3 covers 16 residues. Trimming removed 0 bases from V and 8 bases from J, with 19 bases in between. The DNA for the CDR3 is TGTGCCAGCAGCTTAGCGGGGCGGGTAGGGTATGGAGGCTACACCTTC. Translated: CASSLAGRVGYGGYTF.

V is TRBV4-3 and J is TRBJ1-1; 9 bases map to TRBD1. Germline CDR1 is LGHNA and CDR2 is YSLEER. Trimming cost V 9 bases and J 4 bases; bases outside gene matches: 9. The CDR3 sequence is 14 residues long. The CDR3 nucleotides are TGCGCCAGTGGGAACAGGGGGCAGGCCACTGAAGCTTTCTTT. Protein sequence: CASGNRGQATEAFF.

This chain joins TRBV18 and TRBJ1-2; D is undetermined. Trimming took 2 bases from V and 2 from J, leaving 9 bases between them. Germline loops: CDR1 KGHSH, CDR2 LQKENI. This CDR3 spans 14 amino acids. The CDR3 DNA reads as TGTGCCAGCTCACCAAACGGTCAGAACTATGGCTACACCTTC. Protein: CASSPNGQNYGYTF.

V usage is TRBV27 and J usage is TRBJ2-6; D is possibly TRBD1 (5 bases). The CDR3 contains 16 residues. Germline values: CDR1 MNHEY, CDR2 SMNVEV (reference sequence). Trimming stripped 5 bases from V and 2 bases from J, with 13 bases between. DNA for the CDR3: TGTGCCAGCAGTCCAAGACAGAAACCTGGGGCCAACGTCCTGACTTTC. Encoded protein: CASSPRQKPGANVLTF.

The J gene is TRBJ1-6, the V gene TRBV6-5; D is unresolved. Germline CDR1 MNHEY, CDR2 SVGAGI. CDR3 length equals 14 residues. Trimming took off 7 bases at V and 8 bases at J, with 15 bases between the two ends. CDR3 nucleotides: TGTGCCAGCAACGATAGAGGGTCCGATTCACCCCTCCACTTT. Translating gives CASNDRGSDSPLHF.

The chain has TRBV25-1 and TRBJ2-6; D is unclear. The V gene's germline CDR1 is MGHDK and CDR2 SYGVNS. Trimming removed 6 bases from V and 0 bases from J, with 3 bases in between. The CDR3 loop spans 13 amino acids. The CDR3 DNA reads TGTGCCAGCAGGGGCTCTGGGGCCAACGTCCTGACTTTC. Amino acids: CASRGSGANVLTF.

This rearrangement joins TRBV5-1 to TRBJ1-1; 12 nucleotides match TRBD1. Germline CDR1 SGHRS, CDR2 YFSETQ. The ends lost 3 bases at V and 1 base at J; junction bases unmatched: 10. There are 18 residues in the CDR3. In DNA, the CDR3 is TGCGCCAGCAGCTCACTCCTGGGACAGGGGGCTAGGAACACTGAAGCTTTCTTT. This translates into CASSSLLGQGARNTEAFF. Using reference TRBV5-1 and TRBJ1-1 for the parts outside the CDR3, the full variable domain is KAGVTQTPRYLIKTRGQQVTLSCSPISGHRSVSWYQQTPGQGLQFLFEYFSETQRNKGNFPGRFSGRQFSNSRSEMNVSTLELGDSALYLCASSSLLGQGARNTEAFFGQGTRLTVV.

The gene calls are TRBV7-2 and TRBJ2-3, with unresolved D. This CDR3 has 12 residues. Between the trimmed V and J ends, which lost 1 base and 4 bases, there was a span of 3 bases. The V gene's germline CDR1 is SGHTA and CDR2 FQGNSA. CDR3 residues: CASSLVSDTQYF. The DNA for the CDR3 is TGTGCCAGCAGCTTAGTATCAGATACGCAGTATTTT.

The V and J genes are TRBV5-4 and TRBJ2-7; 12 bases match TRBD2. Unmatched junction bases numbered 8, after V lost 0 bases and J lost 4 bases. The CDR3 loop spans 17 amino acids. Looked up from germline, CDR1 is SGHNT and CDR2 is YYREEE (reference sequence). The CDR3 region is CASSLGPRLAGGYEQYF. The CDR3 coding sequence is TGTGCCAGCAGCTTGGGCCCTCGGCTAGCGGGAGGGTACGAGCAGTACTTC. Complete variable domain (other parts from reference TRBV5-4 and TRBJ2-7): ETGVTQSPTHLIKTRGQQVTLRCSSQSGHNTVSWYQQALGQGPQFIFQYYREEENGRGNFPPRFSGLQFPNYSSELNVNALELDDSALYLCASSLGPRLAGGYEQYFGPGTRLTVT.

By share of the sample, this clone is medium-sized. The V and J genes are TRBV9 and TRBJ1-2; TRBD1 matches at 9 bases. The CDR3 contains 15 residues. In germline, CDR1 is SGDLS, CDR2 YYNGEE. V trimming: 3 bases; J trimming: 7 bases; junction bases outside the gene matches: 10. As DNA, the CDR3 is TGTGCCAGCAGCGAGGGGGGGACAGGGATCGGTGGCTACACCTTC. This translates into CASSEGGTGIGGYTF.